One and the same sample provided the 6 T cell receptor beta chains below, sequenced in a study of beta chain features in type 1 diabetes (dated by TCRdb to the late 2010s). Broader findings and caveats from the paper: A moderate but significant shortening of TCRB CDR3 length was observed in type 1 diabetes patients in all four CD4+ subsets.

Their specific antigens are unknown. The library was generated by the immunoSEQ multiplex PCR assay. All of the isolated RNA was reverse transcribed with the High Capacity cDNA Reverse Transcription Kit, so expressed TCRB transcripts were sequenced. Here the immuneACCESS table is served through TCRdb, limited to in-frame sequences with V and J called. Missing clones are a known gap in these copies; in checked studies unresolved V genes cover under half, and the rest lacks a known reason. The sample table records roughly 700,000 clones; around 15% of these occur just once. The top ten clonotypes cover 0.02% to 0.025% of the sample. Input material: naive CD4+ T cells from blood. The sample's cell subset or site label, decoded: true naive CD4+ T cells. All receptors come from a man between 18 and 35 years old with type 1 diabetes.

The sample holds a few counts of this clone. Other DNA sequences from this sample encode an identical CDR3 as well. The J gene is TRBJ1-2, the V gene TRBV18, with TRBD1 identical over 9 bases. This CDR3 has 14 residues. Germline CDR1 reads KGHSH; CDR2 reads LQKENI. V gave up 0 bases and J gave up 8 bases; unmatched junction bases: 4. DNA of the CDR3: TGTGCCAGCTCACCACCGGGACAGGGCGACGGCTACACCTTC. Translated, it gives CASSPPGQGDGYTF.

The V and J genes are TRBV2 and TRBJ1-2; a weak D match, TRBD1 (5 bases). The CDR3 consists of 16 residues. Germline lookup yields CDR1 SNHLY and CDR2 FYNNEI. Trimming took 0 bases from V and 7 from J, leaving 18 bases between them. In DNA form, the CDR3 reads TGTGCCAGCAGTGAAGCCCCCGCAGGGAGTATGGGTGGCTACACCTTC. Its protein is CASSEAPAGSMGGYTF.

V usage is TRBV6-5 and J usage is TRBJ2-5; 8 nucleotides agree with TRBD2. The CDR3 loop spans 15 amino acids. Germline V lookup: CDR1 MNHEY, CDR2 SVGAGI. With 7 bases clipped from V and 1 base from J, the junction kept 8 bases outside the gene matches. For the CDR3, the DNA is TGTGCCAGCACCCACAACGGGAGGGGCCAAGAGACCCAGTACTTC. Protein product: CASTHNGRGQETQYF.

The CDR3, as DNA: TGTGCCAGCAGTGAAGAGAGCAATCAGCCCCAGCATTTT. Amino acid sequence: CASSEESNQPQHF. The chain recombines TRBV2 with TRBJ1-5; no definite D call. The CDR3 totals 13 residues. Germline assignment: CDR1 SNHLY and CDR2 FYNNEI. The ends were cut back, 1 base at V and 1 base at J, with 2 bases in the middle.

This clone was seen a handful of times. A read error may produce the germline difference seen at one junction end. V is TRBV11-2 and J is TRBJ2-1; D is uncertain. This CDR3 comprises 13 residues. CDR1 and CDR2 from the germline V gene are SGHAT and FQNNGV. The CDR3 protein is CASSPSRVNGQFF. For the CDR3, the DNA is TGTGCCAGCAGCCCCAGTCGGGTGAATGGGCAGTTCTTC.

This clone was picked up a small number of times. This chain connects TRBV10-3 to TRBJ1-6; the match to TRBD1 covers 7 bases. The CDR3 loop spans 15 amino acids. V was pared by 6 bases and J by 5 bases, with 7 bases of the junction left unmatched. Germline V gene lookup returns CDR1 ENHRY and CDR2 SYGVKD. CDR3 coding DNA: TGTGCCATCAGGGGCGGGACAGACAATAATTCACCCCTCCACTTT. This codes for CAIRGGTDNNSPLHF.